This entry concerns a single T cell receptor beta chain. This sample was taken from a study of blood T cell repertoires in COVID-19. Seattle's cohort entered during active infection and was followed longitudinally. Method: immunoSEQ multiplex PCR; TCRdb's copy keeps in-frame clones and lacks some. The sample lists more than 200,000 clones, approximately 85% occurring once. The CDR3 is 15 amino acids. V was cut by 4 bases and J by 4 bases, with 16 bases left in between. CDR1 is SNHLY and CDR2 is FYNNEI in the germline V gene. The sequence was collected from a woman older than 75 with COVID-19, enrolled during active disease. The material sequenced was peripheral blood. This chain joins TRBV2 and TRBJ1-2; no clear D gene. CDR3 in amino acids: CASSAFYGPSYGYTF. The CDR3, as DNA: TGTGCCAGCAGTGCGTTTTATGGCCCTTCCTATGGCTACACCTTC.